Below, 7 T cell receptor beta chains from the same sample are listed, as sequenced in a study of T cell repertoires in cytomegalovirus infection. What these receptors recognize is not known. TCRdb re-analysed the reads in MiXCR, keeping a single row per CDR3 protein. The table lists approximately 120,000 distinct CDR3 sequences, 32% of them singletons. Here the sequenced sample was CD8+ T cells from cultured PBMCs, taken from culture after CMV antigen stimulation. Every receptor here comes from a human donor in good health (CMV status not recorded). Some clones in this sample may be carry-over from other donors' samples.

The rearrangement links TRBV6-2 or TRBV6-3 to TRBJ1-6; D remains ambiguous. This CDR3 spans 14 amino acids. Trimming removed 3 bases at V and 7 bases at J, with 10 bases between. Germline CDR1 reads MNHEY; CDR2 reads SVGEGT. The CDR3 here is CASSYRTENSPLHF. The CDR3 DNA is TGTGCCAGCAGTTATCGGACTGAGAATTCACCCCTCCACTTT.

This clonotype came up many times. CDR3 residues: CASSLARGLAGASSYNEQFF. The CDR3 DNA is TGTGCCAGCAGCTTAGCTCGGGGACTAGCGGGGGCAAGCTCCTACAATGAGCAGTTCTTC. The chain combines TRBV7-6 with TRBJ2-1; 14 nucleotides line up with TRBD2. Germline loops: CDR1 SGHVS, CDR2 FNYEAQ. The CDR3 has 20 residues. The V and J ends lost 0 bases and 0 bases, in that order; junction bases with no gene match: 7.

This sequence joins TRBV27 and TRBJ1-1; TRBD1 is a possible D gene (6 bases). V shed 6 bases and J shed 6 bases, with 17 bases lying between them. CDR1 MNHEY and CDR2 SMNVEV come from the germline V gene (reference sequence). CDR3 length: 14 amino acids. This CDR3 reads CASRGHGSGAEAFF. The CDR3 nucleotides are TGTGCCAGCAGGGGACACGGATCGGGGGCTGAAGCTTTCTTT.

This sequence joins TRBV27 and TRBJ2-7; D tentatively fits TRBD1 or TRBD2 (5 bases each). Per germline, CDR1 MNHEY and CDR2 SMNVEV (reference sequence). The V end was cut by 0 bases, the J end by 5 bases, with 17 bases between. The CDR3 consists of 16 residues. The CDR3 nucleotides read TGTGCCAGCAGTTTATCTCGAAGAGGGGTTTCCCACGAGCAGTACTTC. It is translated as CASSLSRRGVSHEQYF.

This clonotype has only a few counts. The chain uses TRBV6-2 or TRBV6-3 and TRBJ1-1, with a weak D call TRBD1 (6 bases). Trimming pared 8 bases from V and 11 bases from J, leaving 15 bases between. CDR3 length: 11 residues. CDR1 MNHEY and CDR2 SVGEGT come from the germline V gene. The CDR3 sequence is CASATGGIAFF. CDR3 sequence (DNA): TGTGCCAGCGCAACCGGGGGCATCGCTTTCTTT.

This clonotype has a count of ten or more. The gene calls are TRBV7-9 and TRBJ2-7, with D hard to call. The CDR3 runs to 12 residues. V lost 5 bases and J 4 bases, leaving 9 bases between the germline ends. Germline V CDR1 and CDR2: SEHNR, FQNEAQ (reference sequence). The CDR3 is CASSQRPYEQYF. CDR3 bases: TGTGCCAGCAGCCAACGCCCTTACGAGCAGTACTTC. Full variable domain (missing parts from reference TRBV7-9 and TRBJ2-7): DTGVSQNPRHKITKRGQNVTFRCDPISEHNRLYWYRQTLGQGPEFLTYFQNEAQLEKSRLLSDRFSAERPKGSFSTLEIQRTEQGDSAMYLCASSQRPYEQYFGPGTRLTVT.

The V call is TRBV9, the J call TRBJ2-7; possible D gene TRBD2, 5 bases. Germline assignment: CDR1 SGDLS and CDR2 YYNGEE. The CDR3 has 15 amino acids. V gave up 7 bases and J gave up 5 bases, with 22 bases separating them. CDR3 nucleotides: TGTGCCAGCGGTCGAGACGGACGACCCGGGGACGAGCAGTACTTC. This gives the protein CASGRDGRPGDEQYF.